These T cell receptor beta chains were read from a single sample in a study of blood T cell repertoires in COVID-19. The assay was immunoSEQ multiplex PCR, and TCRdb's table has in-frame clones only and misses some. Of 300,000 to 450,000 clones listed, about 89% are singletons. The sequencing sample was made of PBMCs or T cells enriched from blood (not recorded which). These receptors were collected from a man in his forties in a cohort exposed to, infected with or recovered from COVID-19 (not recorded which). CDR3s include the opening cysteine and the closing phenylalanine or tryptophan. The D gene is left open where the match is weak. A row's size may be missing; if present it is once, few, many or a size class.

v_call: TRBV24-1; clone_size: NA; d_call: NA; j_call: TRBJ2-1; cdr3_aa: CATSDLGGKSRNEQFF; cdr3_nt: TGTGCCACCAGTGATTTAGGGGGTAAGAGCCGCAATGAGCAGTTCTTC
v_call: TRBV15; clone_size: NA; d_call: TRBD1; j_call: TRBJ2-3; cdr3_aa: CATSWGTVGTDTQYF; cdr3_nt: TGTGCCACCAGCTGGGGGACAGTGGGGACAGATACGCAGTATTTT
v_call: TRBV9; clone_size: NA; d_call: TRBD1; j_call: TRBJ1-3; cdr3_aa: CASSDSRAGGGNTIYF; cdr3_nt: TGTGCCAGCAGCGACAGTCGGGCAGGGGGAGGAAACACCATATATTTT
v_call: TRBV5-4; clone_size: NA; d_call: NA; j_call: TRBJ1-1; cdr3_aa: CASSPVGAGTEAFF; cdr3_nt: TGTGCCAGCAGCCCGGTTGGGGCGGGGACTGAAGCTTTCTTT
v_call: TRBV7-2; clone_size: NA; d_call: TRBD2; j_call: TRBJ2-1; cdr3_aa: CASSPRTSVVDEQFF; cdr3_nt: TGTGCCAGCAGCCCTAGGACTAGCGTGGTTGATGAGCAGTTCTTC
v_call: TRBV27; clone_size: NA; d_call: TRBD1; j_call: TRBJ2-5; cdr3_aa: CASSLVDRGETQYF; cdr3_nt: TGTGCCAGCAGTTTAGTTGACAGGGGAGAGACCCAGTACTTC
v_call: TRBV15; clone_size: NA; d_call: NA; j_call: TRBJ1-6; cdr3_aa: CATSRDGGVSSYNSPLHF; cdr3_nt: TGTGCCACCAGCAGAGATGGGGGGGTTTCATCCTATAATTCACCCCTCCACTTT
v_call: TRBV18; clone_size: NA; d_call: TRBD1; j_call: TRBJ1-6; cdr3_aa: CASSPGRGRSPLHF; cdr3_nt: TGTGCCAGCTCACCAGGCAGGGGGCGATCACCCCTCCACTTT
v_call: TRBV4-1; clone_size: NA; d_call: NA; j_call: TRBJ2-2; cdr3_aa: CASSQDVKGRTGELFF; cdr3_nt: TGCGCCAGCAGCCAAGATGTGAAGGGGCGAACCGGGGAGCTGTTTTTT
v_call: TRBV27; clone_size: NA; d_call: TRBD1; j_call: TRBJ2-7; cdr3_aa: CASRPAGTGTYEQYF; cdr3_nt: TGTGCCAGCAGACCAGCCGGGACAGGGACCTACGAGCAGTACTTC
v_call: TRBV4-1; clone_size: NA; d_call: TRBD1; j_call: TRBJ1-1; cdr3_aa: CASSQDRTGQTEAFF; cdr3_nt: TGCGCCAGCAGCCAAGACCGGACAGGGCAAACTGAAGCTTTCTTT
v_call: TRBV6-6; clone_size: NA; d_call: TRBD1; j_call: TRBJ1-4; cdr3_aa: CASSYLAGGNEKLFF; cdr3_nt: TGTGCCAGCAGTTACCTGGCAGGGGGTAATGAAAAACTGTTTTTT
v_call: TRBV9; clone_size: NA; d_call: NA; j_call: TRBJ1-1; cdr3_aa: CASSVGEMNTEAFF; cdr3_nt: TGTGCCAGCAGCGTAGGGGAGATGAACACTGAAGCTTTCTTT
v_call: TRBV2; clone_size: NA; d_call: NA; j_call: TRBJ1-6; cdr3_aa: CASSEAGRNSPLHF; cdr3_nt: TGTGCCAGCAGTGAGGCAGGGAGGAATTCACCCCTCCACTTT
v_call: TRBV30; clone_size: NA; d_call: TRBD2; j_call: TRBJ2-1; cdr3_aa: CAWAKTSGRAGEQFF; cdr3_nt: TGTGCCTGGGCGAAGACTAGCGGGAGGGCCGGAGAGCAGTTCTTC
v_call: TRBV6-5; clone_size: NA; d_call: NA; j_call: TRBJ2-3; cdr3_aa: CASSLLPPRSDPQYF; cdr3_nt: TGTGCCAGCAGCCTTCTACCCCCCCGCAGCGATCCGCAGTATTTT
v_call: TRBV7-3; clone_size: NA; d_call: TRBD2; j_call: TRBJ2-3; cdr3_aa: CASSLFPAGGPDTQYF; cdr3_nt: TGTGCCAGCAGCTTATTTCCAGCGGGAGGCCCAGATACGCAGTATTTT
v_call: TRBV5-4; clone_size: NA; d_call: NA; j_call: TRBJ2-2; cdr3_aa: CASSLGAGVNTGELFF; cdr3_nt: TGTGCCAGCAGCTTGGGGGCAGGGGTTAACACCGGGGAGCTGTTTTTT
v_call: TRBV7-9; clone_size: NA; d_call: NA; j_call: TRBJ1-5; cdr3_aa: CASSPAGSSNQPQHF; cdr3_nt: TGTGCCAGCAGCCCCGCGGGGTCGAGCAATCAGCCCCAGCATTTT
v_call: TRBV5-1; clone_size: NA; d_call: TRBD1; j_call: TRBJ2-7; cdr3_aa: CASSFYGTGVNEQYF; cdr3_nt: TGCGCCAGCAGCTTTTATGGGACAGGGGTCAACGAGCAGTACTTC
v_call: TRBV11-2; clone_size: once; d_call: NA; j_call: TRBJ2-7; cdr3_aa: CASSLRSGAGEQYF; cdr3_nt: TGTGCCAGCAGCTTAAGGTCCGGGGCGGGGGAGCAGTACTTC
v_call: TRBV6-1; clone_size: NA; d_call: NA; j_call: TRBJ2-1; cdr3_aa: CASSEAGGPAYNEQFF; cdr3_nt: TGTGCCAGCAGTGAAGCGGGAGGACCGGCCTACAATGAGCAGTTCTTC
v_call: TRBV20-1; clone_size: NA; d_call: NA; j_call: TRBJ2-7; cdr3_aa: CSASFPGVHEQYF; cdr3_nt: TGCAGTGCTAGTTTCCCAGGGGTCCACGAGCAGTACTTC
v_call: TRBV10-3; clone_size: NA; d_call: TRBD2; j_call: TRBJ2-3; cdr3_aa: CATSTSGTTDTQYF; cdr3_nt: TGTGCCACCAGTACTAGCGGGACCACAGATACGCAGTATTTT
v_call: TRBV27; clone_size: NA; d_call: NA; j_call: TRBJ1-2; cdr3_aa: CASSLSQSGRRGYTF; cdr3_nt: TGTGCCAGCAGCTTAAGCCAGAGTGGGCGACGAGGCTACACCTTC
v_call: TRBV18; clone_size: NA; d_call: NA; j_call: TRBJ1-5; cdr3_aa: CASSPDRVFNQPQHF; cdr3_nt: TGTGCCAGCTCACCAGACCGGGTCTTTAATCAGCCCCAGCATTTT
v_call: TRBV5-1; clone_size: few; d_call: NA; j_call: TRBJ2-1; cdr3_aa: CASSLEGTTYNEQFF; cdr3_nt: TGCGCCAGCAGCTTGGAAGGGACAACCTACAATGAGCAGTTCTTC
v_call: TRBV19; clone_size: NA; d_call: NA; j_call: TRBJ2-2; cdr3_aa: CASSIAAGNTGELFF; cdr3_nt: TGTGCCAGTAGTATAGCGGCAGGGAACACCGGGGAGCTGTTTTTT
v_call: TRBV15; clone_size: NA; d_call: TRBD2; j_call: TRBJ2-2; cdr3_aa: CATSRALAGTNTGELFF; cdr3_nt: TGTGCCACCAGCAGAGCACTAGCGGGTACGAACACCGGGGAGCTGTTTTTT
v_call: TRBV10-1; clone_size: NA; d_call: TRBD1; j_call: TRBJ2-2; cdr3_aa: CASSRDRGSGELFF; cdr3_nt: TGCGCCAGCAGTAGGGACAGGGGTTCCGGGGAGCTGTTTTTT
v_call: TRBV15; clone_size: NA; d_call: NA; j_call: TRBJ1-5; cdr3_aa: CATSREYPGTSGQPQHF; cdr3_nt: TGTGCCACCAGCAGAGAGTATCCCGGGACATCGGGTCAGCCCCAGCATTTT
v_call: TRBV9; clone_size: NA; d_call: TRBD2; j_call: TRBJ2-1; cdr3_aa: CASSVGHGGRAYNEQFF; cdr3_nt: TGTGCCAGCAGCGTAGGTCACGGCGGGAGGGCCTACAATGAGCAGTTCTTC
v_call: TRBV5-1; clone_size: NA; d_call: TRBD2; j_call: TRBJ2-5; cdr3_aa: CASSQGTSGSGETQYF; cdr3_nt: TGCGCCAGCAGCCAGGGGACTAGCGGGAGTGGTGAGACCCAGTACTTC
v_call: TRBV11-1; clone_size: once; d_call: NA; j_call: TRBJ1-2; cdr3_aa: CASSLLANYGYTF; cdr3_nt: TGTGCCAGCAGCCTCCTAGCTAACTATGGCTACACCTTC
v_call: TRBV5-5; clone_size: once; d_call: TRBD1; j_call: TRBJ1-1; cdr3_aa: CASSLGRGQGAAEAFF; cdr3_nt: TGTGCCAGCAGCTTAGGGCGGGGACAGGGGGCGGCTGAAGCTTTCTTT
v_call: TRBV19; clone_size: NA; d_call: TRBD1; j_call: TRBJ1-2; cdr3_aa: CASSIDPGGFGYTF; cdr3_nt: TGTGCCAGTAGTATAGATCCAGGGGGCTTTGGCTACACCTTC
v_call: TRBV30; clone_size: NA; d_call: TRBD1; j_call: TRBJ2-7; cdr3_aa: CAWSVVGGGEQYF; cdr3_nt: TGTGCCTGGAGTGTAGTAGGGGGCGGCGAGCAGTACTTC
v_call: TRBV7-8; clone_size: NA; d_call: NA; j_call: TRBJ2-7; cdr3_aa: CASSSEGGAGYEQYF; cdr3_nt: TGTGCCAGCAGCTCGGAGGGCGGGGCTGGCTACGAGCAGTACTTC
v_call: TRBV10-1; clone_size: NA; d_call: TRBD2; j_call: TRBJ2-1; cdr3_aa: CASSETTGLAGNNEQFF; cdr3_nt: TGCGCCAGCAGTGAGACTACTGGACTAGCGGGAAACAATGAGCAGTTCTTC
v_call: TRBV29-1; clone_size: NA; d_call: NA; j_call: TRBJ1-1; cdr3_aa: CSVEIGVLGTEAFF; cdr3_nt: TGCAGCGTTGAAATAGGAGTCTTGGGCACTGAAGCTTTCTTT
v_call: TRBV15; clone_size: NA; d_call: TRBD1; j_call: TRBJ1-5; cdr3_aa: CATRRGDREYSNQPQHF; cdr3_nt: TGTGCCACCAGGAGGGGGGACAGGGAGTATAGCAATCAGCCCCAGCATTTT
v_call: TRBV9; clone_size: NA; d_call: TRBD2; j_call: TRBJ2-1; cdr3_aa: CASSVGAGGLAGGRGEQFF; cdr3_nt: TGTGCCAGCAGCGTAGGGGCAGGAGGGCTAGCGGGAGGGAGAGGTGAGCAGTTCTTC
v_call: TRBV3-1/TRBV3-2; clone_size: NA; d_call: NA; j_call: TRBJ2-1; cdr3_aa: CASSHDLDWAYNEQFF; cdr3_nt: TGTGCCAGCAGCCACGACCTTGACTGGGCCTACAATGAGCAGTTCTTC
v_call: TRBV5-4; clone_size: once; d_call: TRBD1; j_call: TRBJ2-1; cdr3_aa: CAANRGLSVF; cdr3_nt: TGTGCCGCAAACAGGGGGTTATCGGTCTTC
v_call: TRBV7-2; clone_size: NA; d_call: TRBD1; j_call: TRBJ1-1; cdr3_aa: CASSPGTGDTEAFF; cdr3_nt: TGTGCCAGCAGCCCCGGGACAGGGGATACTGAAGCTTTCTTT
v_call: TRBV7-9; clone_size: NA; d_call: TRBD1; j_call: TRBJ1-2; cdr3_aa: CASIHTGGANYGYTF; cdr3_nt: TGTGCCAGCATCCATACAGGGGGCGCTAACTATGGCTACACCTTC
v_call: TRBV3-1/TRBV3-2; clone_size: NA; d_call: NA; j_call: TRBJ2-1; cdr3_aa: CASSQVRENEQFF; cdr3_nt: TGTGCCAGCAGCCAAGTGAGGGAGAATGAGCAGTTCTTC
v_call: TRBV7-2; clone_size: NA; d_call: TRBD1; j_call: TRBJ1-4; cdr3_aa: CASSTQGALGEKLFF; cdr3_nt: TGTGCCAGCAGCACCCAGGGGGCGCTCGGTGAAAAACTGTTTTTT
v_call: TRBV11-2; clone_size: NA; d_call: NA; j_call: TRBJ1-6; cdr3_aa: CASSLGRDITSYNSPLHF; cdr3_nt: TGTGCCAGCAGCTTAGGTCGGGACATAACCTCCTATAATTCACCCCTCCACTTT
v_call: TRBV6-1; clone_size: once; d_call: NA; j_call: TRBJ1-1; cdr3_aa: CASSEGQLGFF; cdr3_nt: TGTGCCAGCAGTGAAGGACAGCTGGGTTTCTTT
v_call: TRBV11-2; clone_size: NA; d_call: NA; j_call: TRBJ2-7; cdr3_aa: CASSIQTGYEQYF; cdr3_nt: TGTGCCAGCAGCATCCAGACAGGCTACGAGCAGTACTTC
v_call: TRBV19; clone_size: NA; d_call: TRBD2; j_call: TRBJ2-5; cdr3_aa: CAARTSGRVQGETQYF; cdr3_nt: TGTGCCGCCCGGACTAGCGGGAGGGTTCAGGGGGAGACCCAGTACTTC
v_call: TRBV5-1; clone_size: NA; d_call: TRBD1; j_call: TRBJ1-6; cdr3_aa: CASSLGTVYNSPLHF; cdr3_nt: TGCGCCAGCAGCCTAGGGACAGTATATAATTCACCCCTCCACTTT
v_call: TRBV28; clone_size: NA; d_call: NA; j_call: TRBJ2-3; cdr3_aa: CASFPSPGGSTDTQYF; cdr3_nt: TGTGCCAGCTTCCCCAGCCCCGGGGGTAGCACAGATACGCAGTATTTT
v_call: TRBV6-5; clone_size: NA; d_call: TRBD2; j_call: TRBJ2-1; cdr3_aa: CASRLAGKNEQFF; cdr3_nt: TGTGCCAGCCGACTAGCGGGAAAGAATGAGCAGTTCTTC